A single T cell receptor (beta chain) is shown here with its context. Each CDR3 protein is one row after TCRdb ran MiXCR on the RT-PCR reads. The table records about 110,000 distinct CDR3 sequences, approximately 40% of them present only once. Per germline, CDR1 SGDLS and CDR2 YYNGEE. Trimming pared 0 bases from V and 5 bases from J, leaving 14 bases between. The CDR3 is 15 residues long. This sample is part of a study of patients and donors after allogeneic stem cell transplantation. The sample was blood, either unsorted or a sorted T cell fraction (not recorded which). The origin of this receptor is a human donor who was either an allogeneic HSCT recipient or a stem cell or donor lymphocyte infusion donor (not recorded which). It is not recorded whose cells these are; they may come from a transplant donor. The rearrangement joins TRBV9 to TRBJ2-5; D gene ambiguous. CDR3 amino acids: CASSVGRTWAETQYF. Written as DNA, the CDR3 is TGTGCCAGCAGCGTAGGGAGAACTTGGGCGGAGACCCAGTACTTC.